These T cell receptor beta chains were read from a single sample in a study of control samples from healthy donors and cancer patients. Assay: immunoSEQ multiplex PCR; the TCRdb copy retains only in-frame clones and omits some. The sample contains 100,000 or so clones, around 92% of which appear only once. Sequencing was done on a sample of blood. The receptors were sampled from a woman younger than 30 in good health. Both conserved end residues are part of each CDR3. A D gene is named only where the DNA matches it firmly. A clone size is listed for some rows: how often the clone was seen (once, few, many), or a class if it is expanded.

clone_size,v_call,j_call,d_call,cdr3_aa,cdr3_nt
-,TRBV11-3,TRBJ1-1,-,CASSRANTEAFF,TGTGCCAGCAGCAGGGCGAACACTGAAGCTTTCTTT
-,TRBV20-1,TRBJ2-4,-,CSASFPRTAKNIQYF,TGCAGTGCTAGTTTTCCTAGGACAGCTAAAAACATTCAGTACTTC
-,TRBV6-5,TRBJ2-5,-,CASSYSLIEETQYF,TGTGCCAGCAGTTACTCGTTAATCGAGGAGACCCAGTACTTC
-,TRBV7-2,TRBJ2-7,-,CASSSQGSAATGLPYEQYF,TGTGCCAGCAGCTCCCAAGGTTCAGCGGCAACCGGGTTACCCTACGAGCAGTACTTC
-,TRBV7-6,TRBJ1-1,TRBD1,CASSLARTGGWGTEAFF,TGTGCCAGCAGCTTAGCAAGGACAGGGGGCTGGGGCACTGAAGCTTTCTTT
-,TRBV6-1,TRBJ2-7,-,CASSDVLVGYEQYF,TGTGCCAGCAGTGATGTTTTAGTTGGCTACGAGCAGTACTTC
-,TRBV27,TRBJ2-7,-,CASSFRPTGTKSYEQYF,TGTGCCAGCAGTTTCAGGCCTACAGGGACCAAATCCTACGAGCAGTACTTC
-,TRBV29-1,TRBJ2-1,-,CSVEALATNYNEQFF,TGCAGCGTTGAAGCTTTAGCGACTAACTACAATGAGCAGTTCTTC
-,TRBV4-3,TRBJ1-5,-,CASSQQAFGQPQHF,TGCGCCAGCAGCCAACAGGCTTTCGGTCAGCCCCAGCATTTT
-,TRBV10-3,TRBJ2-5,-,CAISRDFQETQYF,TGTGCCATCAGCCGGGACTTCCAAGAGACCCAGTACTTC
-,TRBV6-1,TRBJ1-2,-,CASSESGFGVLYGYTF,TGTGCCAGCAGTGAAAGTGGGTTTGGGGTCCTCTATGGCTACACCTTC
-,TRBV6-5,TRBJ1-2,-,CASRTDSPYGYTF,TGTGCCAGCCGAACGGACAGCCCTTATGGCTACACCTTC
-,TRBV19,TRBJ1-3,TRBD1,CASSAGGRGPGNTIYF,TGTGCCAGTAGTGCCGGGGGAAGGGGGCCTGGAAACACCATATATTTT
-,TRBV5-4,TRBJ2-5,TRBD2,CASMGSAGGSQETQYF,TGTGCCAGCATGGGCTCCGCGGGAGGGTCCCAAGAGACCCAGTACTTC
-,TRBV9,TRBJ1-3,-,CASSPRGGNTIYF,TGTGCCAGCAGCCCCCGCGGTGGAAACACCATATATTTT
-,TRBV6-2/TRBV6-3,TRBJ2-6,-,CASSYSSSGANVLTF,TGTGCCAGCAGTTACTCAAGCTCTGGGGCCAACGTCCTGACTTTC
-,TRBV6-5,TRBJ2-7,-,CASSYSRGLYEQYF,TGTGCCAGCAGTTACTCGAGGGGACTCTACGAGCAGTACTTC
-,TRBV24-1,TRBJ1-1,-,CATSDTRERAFF,TGTGCCACCAGTGACACACGGGAAAGGGCTTTCTTT
-,TRBV11-2,TRBJ2-5,-,CASSLGQKKETQYF,TGTGCCAGCAGCTTAGGACAGAAAAAAGAGACCCAGTACTTC
-,TRBV3-1/TRBV3-2,TRBJ1-6,-,CASSRSGWGARNSPLHF,TGTGCCAGCAGCAGAAGTGGTTGGGGGGCCCGAAATTCACCCCTCCACTTT
once,TRBV30,TRBJ1-5,TRBD1,CAWSQSYRGFQPQHF,TGTGCCTGGAGTCAATCTTACAGGGGTTTCCAGCCCCAGCATTTT
-,TRBV3-1/TRBV3-2,TRBJ2-1,TRBD2,CASSLGLAGANEQFF,TGTGCCAGCAGTTTAGGACTAGCGGGGGCCAATGAGCAGTTCTTC
-,TRBV3-1/TRBV3-2,TRBJ2-7,TRBD1,CASSQAGQAHEQYF,TGTGCCAGCAGCCAAGCGGGACAGGCCCACGAGCAGTACTTC
-,TRBV6-6,TRBJ1-6,-,CASSLGSGPTPNNSPLHF,TGTGCCAGCAGTCTCGGATCAGGGCCAACCCCTAATAATTCACCCCTCCACTTT
-,TRBV30,TRBJ1-2,-,CAWRDLTGDYTF,TGTGCCTGGCGAGACCTTACGGGGGACTACACCTTC
-,TRBV4-2,TRBJ1-1,-,CASSQDAGVRGTDTEAFF,TGTGCCAGCAGCCAAGATGCGGGGGTCCGGGGGACGGACACTGAAGCTTTCTTT
-,TRBV28,TRBJ2-5,TRBD2,CASSAGGGGIQETQYF,TGTGCCAGCAGTGCGGGGGGCGGGGGCATCCAAGAGACCCAGTACTTC
-,TRBV10-1,TRBJ2-7,-,CASALGAVAPEQYF,TGCGCCAGCGCCCTGGGGGCCGTGGCCCCCGAGCAGTACTTC
-,TRBV18,TRBJ1-1,-,CASSGGRDTEAFF,TGTGCCAGCTCAGGGGGGCGCGACACTGAAGCTTTCTTT
-,TRBV5-1,TRBJ1-4,-,CASSLVPQESSRNEKLFF,TGCGCCAGCAGCTTGGTCCCGCAGGAATCGAGTCGGAATGAAAAACTGTTTTTT
-,TRBV9,TRBJ1-2,-,CASRASTWDYTF,TGTGCCAGTAGGGCGTCAACATGGGACTACACCTTC
-,TRBV4-2,TRBJ1-5,TRBD1,CASSRGTGDYYSNQPQHF,TGTGCCAGCAGCCGTGGGACAGGGGACTATTATAGCAATCAGCCCCAGCATTTT
-,TRBV5-1,TRBJ2-7,-,CASTIAGRDHYEQYF,TGCGCCAGTACTATTGCAGGCCGGGATCACTACGAGCAGTACTTC
-,TRBV6-5,TRBJ2-1,-,CASSFEYYNEQFF,TGTGCCAGCAGTTTTGAGTATTACAATGAGCAGTTCTTC
-,TRBV10-3,TRBJ1-1,TRBD1,CAISRQGMNTEAFF,TGTGCCATCAGTCGACAGGGCATGAACACTGAAGCTTTCTTT
-,TRBV28,TRBJ1-5,-,CASSTTGRGTKQPQHF,TGTGCCAGCAGTACCACAGGGAGAGGGACAAAACAGCCCCAGCATTTT
-,TRBV5-4,TRBJ1-2,-,CASSEIRDALNYGYTF,TGTGCCAGCAGCGAGATCCGGGACGCCCTAAACTATGGCTACACCTTC
-,TRBV7-2,TRBJ2-7,-,CASSRQVGGYEQYF,TGTGCCAGCAGCAGACAGGTGGGGGGCTACGAGCAGTACTTC
few,TRBV13,TRBJ1-1,TRBD1,CATCDRGGGTEAFF,TGTGCCACCTGTGACAGGGGCGGTGGAACTGAAGCTTTCTTT
once,TRBV29-1,TRBJ2-1,TRBD2,CSVEALGLAGGSSYNEQFF,TGCAGCGTTGAAGCCCTAGGGCTAGCGGGGGGGAGCTCCTACAATGAGCAGTTCTTC
-,TRBV7-8,TRBJ2-2,-,CASSLAITGELFF,TGTGCCAGCAGCTTAGCGATCACCGGGGAGCTGTTTTTT
-,TRBV25-1,TRBJ1-2,-,CASSEGGKLLNYGYTF,TGTGCCAGCAGTGAAGGAGGGAAACTCTTAAACTATGGCTACACCTTC
-,TRBV16,TRBJ1-2,TRBD1,CASRRTGTGLYYGYTF,TGTGCCAGCAGAAGAACCGGGACAGGGTTATACTATGGCTACACCTTC
-,TRBV7-8,TRBJ1-2,-,CASSPQHGDYGYTF,TGTGCCAGCAGTCCCCAGCATGGAGACTATGGCTACACCTTC
-,TRBV10-3,TRBJ2-2,-,CAISEGGPNTGELFF,TGTGCCATCAGTGAGGGGGGGCCCAACACCGGGGAGCTGTTTTTT
-,TRBV7-2,TRBJ2-5,-,CASSRFGGETQYF,TGTGCCAGCAGCCGTTTCGGGGGAGAGACCCAGTACTTC
-,TRBV4-1,TRBJ2-7,-,CASSQVGGGGYEQYF,TGCGCCAGCAGCCAAGTGGGGGGAGGAGGGTACGAGCAGTACTTC
-,TRBV4-2,TRBJ2-5,TRBD2,CASSQDIGTSGAQETQYF,TGTGCCAGCAGCCAAGATATAGGGACTAGCGGCGCCCAAGAGACCCAGTACTTC
-,TRBV5-1,TRBJ2-7,-,CASRTGPGINEQYF,TGCGCCAGCAGAACGGGGCCTGGGATCAACGAGCAGTACTTC
-,TRBV5-1,TRBJ2-2,-,CASSPDPGVTGELFF,TGCGCCAGCAGCCCGGACCCTGGCGTCACCGGGGAGCTGTTTTTT
-,TRBV6-5,TRBJ1-6,TRBD1,CAGGTAYNSPLHF,TGTGCCGGTGGGACAGCCTATAATTCACCCCTCCACTTT
-,TRBV6-1,TRBJ2-7,TRBD1,CASSEWGQRSAYEQYF,TGTGCCAGCAGTGAATGGGGACAGCGATCGGCATACGAGCAGTACTTC
-,TRBV29-1,TRBJ2-7,TRBD2,CSVGSGDLYEQYF,TGCAGCGTTGGTAGCGGGGACCTCTACGAGCAGTACTTC
-,TRBV3-1/TRBV3-2,TRBJ2-5,-,CASSQDPRVRETQYF,TGTGCCAGCAGCCAAGATCCACGGGTCCGGGAGACCCAGTACTTC